These 19 T cell receptor beta chains were sequenced from one sample in a study of shared clonotypes between healthy human individuals. Sequencing used immunoSEQ multiplex PCR; TCRdb keeps in-frame clones, though not all of them. The sample includes more than 600,000 clones, 92% of them seen just once. Naive CD8 cells lacked CD45RO and underwent positive selection for CCR7, leaving out terminally differentiated effector memory CD45RA+ cells. Sequencing was done on a sample of naive CD8+ T cells sorted from blood. These TCRs come from a man aged 25 to 45 in good health.

This chain uses TRBV2 with TRBJ2-5, with D perhaps matching TRBD2 (5 bases). Germline V lookup: CDR1 SNHLY, CDR2 FYNNEI. This CDR3 contains 13 residues. Between the trimmed V and J ends, which lost 5 bases and 4 bases, there was a span of 11 bases. CDR3 bases: TGTGCCAGCAGTACTCCTCTAGCAGAGACCCAGTACTTC. Amino acid sequence: CASSTPLAETQYF.

The chain couples TRBV7-9 to TRBJ1-1; TRBD1 aligns across 8 bases. Germline CDR1 reads SEHNR; CDR2 reads FQNEAQ (reference sequence). There are 12 residues in the CDR3. The V gene end was trimmed by 4 bases and the J gene end by 6 bases; junction bases not matched to a gene: 1. The CDR3 region is CASSSDRAEAFF. Written as DNA, the CDR3 is TGTGCCAGCAGCTCGGACAGGGCTGAAGCTTTCTTT.

The chain employs TRBV9 and TRBJ2-7, with 10 bases identical to TRBD2. Germline CDR1 reads SGDLS; CDR2 reads YYNGEE. Trimming removed 0 bases from V and 6 bases from J; junction bases left unmatched: 6. This CDR3 spans 15 amino acids. CDR3: CASSVEALAGVEQYF. The CDR3 DNA is TGTGCCAGCAGCGTAGAGGCTCTAGCGGGAGTCGAGCAGTACTTC. Full variable domain (remainder filled in from reference TRBV9 and TRBJ2-7): DSGVTQTPKHLITATGQRVTLRCSPRSGDLSVYWYQQSLDQGLQFLIQYYNGEERAKGNILERFSAQQFPDLHSELNLSSLELGDSALYFCASSVEALAGVEQYFGPGTRLTVT.

The chain has TRBV29-1 and TRBJ1-4; 10 nucleotides line up with TRBD1. The J segment lost 2 bases and the V segment lost 4 bases, leaving 7 bases of the junction unmatched. Germline assignment: CDR1 SQVTM and CDR2 ANQGSEA. The CDR3 extends over 16 amino acids. CDR3 sequence (DNA): TGCAGCGTTGCAGGGACAGGGGTTATGACTAATGAAAAACTGTTTTTT. Translating gives CSVAGTGVMTNEKLFF.

The chain has TRBV15 and TRBJ2-7; 7 bases are a match to TRBD2. After removal of 6 bases from V and 3 bases from J, the junction contained 8 bases not matched to a gene. Germline V lookup: CDR1 LNHNV, CDR2 YYDKDF (reference sequence). The CDR3 runs 14 residues. The CDR3 reads CATSVSSGVYEQYF. CDR3 nucleotide sequence: TGTGCCACCAGTGTATCTAGCGGAGTCTACGAGCAGTACTTC.

The CDR3 loop reads CASSVSAIIRYGYTF. CDR3 bases: TGTGCCAGCAGTGTCTCGGCGATTATTCGCTATGGCTACACCTTC. The V and J genes are TRBV2 and TRBJ1-2; D is uncertain. This CDR3 is 15 amino acids long. V lost 4 bases and J lost 4, with 16 bases in between. Per the germline V gene, CDR1 is SNHLY and CDR2 is FYNNEI.

This clone was seen once. The rearrangement links TRBV5-4 to TRBJ2-5; TRBD2 matches 9 bases. The trim removed 4 bases at V and 4 bases at J, leaving 20 bases unmatched. This CDR3 comprises 19 residues. The germline CDR1 and CDR2 sequences are SGHNT and YYREEE (reference sequence). CDR3 bases: TGTGCCAGCAGCCCCGAGACAGGGTCTTGGCGGGAGGGGAGAGAGACCCAGTACTTC. It yields the protein CASSPETGSWREGRETQYF.

This chain joins TRBV6-1 and TRBJ2-1; 8 positions match TRBD2. CDR3 length: 13 residues. Germline V gene data show CDR1 as MNHNS and CDR2 as SASEGT. V gave up 6 bases and J gave up 5 bases; unmatched junction bases: 3. CDR3 sequence (DNA): TGTGCCAGCAGCCGGGGGGGCGACAATGAGCAGTTCTTC. This translates into CASSRGGDNEQFF.

This chain links TRBV18 with TRBJ2-7, with 7 bases identical to TRBD1. This CDR3 comprises 14 residues. Germline assignment: CDR1 KGHSH and CDR2 LQKENI. The V segment lost 4 bases and the J segment 2 bases; nucleotides outside the gene matches: 5. CDR3 in DNA: TGTGCCAGCTCACACCGGGACAGCGCCTACGAGCAGTACTTC. Amino acids: CASSHRDSAYEQYF.

The chain carries TRBV29-1 and TRBJ2-7; TRBD1 matches at 7 bases. Germline CDR1 is SQVTM and CDR2 is ANQGSEA. With V trimmed by 0 bases and J by 0 bases, 8 bases remained unmatched. This CDR3 contains 16 residues. CDR3 region: CSVEEGTDKSSYEQYF. CDR3 in DNA: TGCAGCGTTGAAGAAGGGACAGACAAAAGCTCCTACGAGCAGTACTTC.

The J gene is TRBJ1-1, the V gene TRBV30; D remains ambiguous. The germline CDR1 and CDR2 sequences are GTSNPN and SVGIG (reference sequence). The CDR3 has 13 amino acids. Trimming took off 7 bases at V and 4 bases at J, with 16 bases between the two ends. CDR3 loop: CAYSEPGITEAFF. CDR3 nucleotides: TGTGCCTACTCAGAACCGGGGATCACTGAAGCTTTCTTT.

The chain joins TRBV9 to TRBJ1-1; possibly TRBD1 for D (6 bases). Trimming took 0 bases from V and 3 from J, leaving 15 bases between them. Germline CDR1 reads SGDLS; CDR2 reads YYNGEE. This CDR3 comprises 16 residues. CDR3 DNA sequence: TGTGCCAGCAGCGTAGATCAGAACAGGGTTTACACTGAAGCTTTCTTT. Encoded protein: CASSVDQNRVYTEAFF.

The CDR3 reads CASRLGLAGGNTGELFF. The CDR3 nucleotides are TGTGCAAGTCGCTTAGGGCTAGCGGGAGGGAACACCGGGGAGCTGTTTTTT. This rearrangement joins TRBV12-2 to TRBJ2-2; the D segment call TRBD2 is taken from the table without a DNA check. TRBV12-2 is listed as a pseudogene. This CDR3 comprises 17 residues.

V gene TRBV29-1 combines with J gene TRBJ2-1; D remains unclear. The V end was cut by 7 bases, the J end by 0 bases, with 10 bases between. The CDR3 totals 13 residues. Germline CDR1 SQVTM, CDR2 ANQGSEA. CDR3 sequence (DNA): TGCAGCGGGGCCCCACCCTCCTACAATGAGCAGTTCTTC. It specifies CSGAPPSYNEQFF.

The rearrangement links TRBV5-1 to TRBJ2-5, with D perhaps TRBD1 (6 bases). The V and J ends lost 4 bases and 5 bases respectively, with 18 bases between them. Per the germline V gene, CDR1 is SGHRS and CDR2 is YFSETQ. CDR3 length equals 15 residues. CDR3: CASSPTGWGSETQYF. As DNA, the CDR3 is TGCGCCAGCAGCCCAACAGGGTGGGGATCCGAGACCCAGTACTTC.

The chain joins TRBV30 to TRBJ2-7; D is ambiguous. CDR1 and CDR2 (germline): GTSNPN, SVGIG (reference sequence). The CDR3 spans 13 residues. V gave up 4 bases and J gave up 1 base, with 11 bases separating them. CDR3 bases: TGTGCCTGGAACGGCAGGTTGTCCTACGAGCAGTACTTC. It yields the protein CAWNGRLSYEQYF.

This clone appeared a single time. This chain uses TRBV28 with TRBJ2-5; TRBD1 aligns across 12 bases. Germline V gives CDR1 MDHEN, CDR2 SYDVKM. CDR3 length: 16 amino acids. The junction had 8 bases not matched to a gene; V was cut back by 5 bases and J by 4 bases. CDR3 protein: CASSHGDRGRLETQYF. The CDR3 coding sequence is TGTGCCAGCAGTCACGGGGACAGGGGGCGTTTAGAGACCCAGTACTTC.

To note about this clone: Other DNA sequences from this sample encode an identical CDR3 as well. The V call is TRBV6-1, the J call TRBJ2-1, with TRBD2 matching over 9 bases. Germline V lookup: CDR1 MNHNS, CDR2 SASEGT. V was clipped by 6 bases and J by 2 bases; unmatched bases: 5. This CDR3 has 15 residues. The CDR3 loop is CASSALAGAYNEQFF. The DNA of the CDR3 is TGTGCCAGCAGCGCACTAGCGGGCGCCTACAATGAGCAGTTCTTC.

The V call is TRBV10-3, the J call TRBJ2-7, with D maybe TRBD2 (5 bases). CDR1 is ENHRY and CDR2 is SYGVKD in the germline V gene. The CDR3 contains 12 residues. The ends were cut back, 2 bases at V and 5 bases at J, with 7 bases in the middle. CDR3 DNA sequence: TGTGCCATCAGTGAGGGTAGCGACGAGCAGTACTTC. This translates into CAISEGSDEQYF.